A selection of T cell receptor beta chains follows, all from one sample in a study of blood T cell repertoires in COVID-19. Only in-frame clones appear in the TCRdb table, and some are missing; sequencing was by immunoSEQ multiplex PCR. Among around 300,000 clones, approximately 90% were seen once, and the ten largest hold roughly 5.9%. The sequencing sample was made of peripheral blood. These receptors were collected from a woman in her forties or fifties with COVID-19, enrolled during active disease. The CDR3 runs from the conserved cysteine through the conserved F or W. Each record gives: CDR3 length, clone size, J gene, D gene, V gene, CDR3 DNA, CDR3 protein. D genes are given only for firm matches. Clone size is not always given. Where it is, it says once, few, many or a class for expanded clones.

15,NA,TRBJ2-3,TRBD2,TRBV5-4,TGTGCCAGCAGCTTCGGAGCGGGAGTAAGAGATACGCAGTATTTT,CASSFGAGVRDTQYF
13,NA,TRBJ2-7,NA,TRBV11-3,TGTGCCAGCAGCTCCTTTTCAGGCTACGAGCAGTACTTC,CASSSFSGYEQYF
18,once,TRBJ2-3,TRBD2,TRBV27,TGTGCCAGCAGTCTACCCTTGACTAGCGGGAGTTGTCCAGATACGCAGTATTTT,CASSLPLTSGSCPDTQYF
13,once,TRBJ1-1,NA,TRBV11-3,TGTGCCAGCAGCTTAGATAGGAACACTGAAGCTTTCTTT,CASSLDRNTEAFF
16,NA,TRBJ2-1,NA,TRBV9,TGTGCCAGCAGCGTAGGGACAGACCTCCATGACAATGAGCAGTTCTTC,CASSVGTDLHDNEQFF
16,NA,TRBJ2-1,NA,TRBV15,TGTGCCACCAGCAGAGATGTGGCGGGATCTCGGAATGAGCAGTTCTTC,CATSRDVAGSRNEQFF
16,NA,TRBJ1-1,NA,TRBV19,TGTGCCAGTAGGTGGGGGGGCGCGGCAATGAACACTGAAGCTTTCTTT,CASRWGGAAMNTEAFF
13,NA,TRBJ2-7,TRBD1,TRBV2,TGTGCCCAGTCAGGACAGGGGTCCTACGAGCAGTACTTC,CAQSGQGSYEQYF
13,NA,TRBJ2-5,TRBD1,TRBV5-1,TGCGCCAGCCGCAGGGGGCTGGAGGAGACCCAGTACTTC,CASRRGLEETQYF
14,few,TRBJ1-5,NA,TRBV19,TGTGCCAGTACCCGAGGGCGGTTAAATCAGCCCCAGCATTTT,CASTRGRLNQPQHF
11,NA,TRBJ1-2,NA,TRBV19,TGTGCCAGTTCCACAGGGCCGAGCTACACCTTC,CASSTGPSYTF
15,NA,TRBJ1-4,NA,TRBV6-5,TGTGCCAGCAGTTACTCGAGGGCCACACGGGAAAAACTGTTTTTT,CASSYSRATREKLFF
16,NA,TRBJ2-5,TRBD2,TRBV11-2,TGTGCCAGCAGCAAACTGGGACTAGCGGGAGTCGAGACCCAGTACTTC,CASSKLGLAGVETQYF
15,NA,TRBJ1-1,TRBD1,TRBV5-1,TGCGCCAGCAGTTACTACCGGGACAGGGCGACTAGGGCTTTCTTT,CASSYYRDRATRAFF
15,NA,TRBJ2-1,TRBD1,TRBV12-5,TGTGCTAGTGGTTTGATTTGGACAGGGCGCAATGAGCAGTTCTTC,CASGLIWTGRNEQFF
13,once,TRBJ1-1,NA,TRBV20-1,TGCAGTGCTGGTGACGAAACGGACAATACGGCTTTCTTT,CSAGDETDNTAFF
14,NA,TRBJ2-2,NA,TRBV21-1,TGTGCCAGCAAGGGGACAGGGGATACCGGGGAGCTGTTTTTT,CASKGTGDTGELFF
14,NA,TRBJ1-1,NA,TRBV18,TGTGCCAGTCTCACAGCCGCGGGGAACACTGAAGCTTTCTTT,CASLTAAGNTEAFF
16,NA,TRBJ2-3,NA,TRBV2,TGTGCCAGCAGTGACAGGGGTCGAAGAGGCACAGATACGCAGTATTTT,CASSDRGRRGTDTQYF
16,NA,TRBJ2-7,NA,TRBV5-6,TGTGCCAGCAGCCGGGGAGGGGGGCAGCTCTACTACGAGCAGTACTTC,CASSRGGGQLYYEQYF
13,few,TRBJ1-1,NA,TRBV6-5,TGTGCCAGCAGAAGGGGGAAGAACACTGAAGCTTTCTTT,CASRRGKNTEAFF
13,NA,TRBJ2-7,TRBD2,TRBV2,TGTGCCAGCAACTGGCGGGAGCGGAGCGAGCAGTACTTC,CASNWRERSEQYF
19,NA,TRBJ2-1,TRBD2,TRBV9,TGTGCCAGCAGCCCCAGTGGACTAGCGGGAGGCTTACACTACAATGAGCAGTTCTTC,CASSPSGLAGGLHYNEQFF
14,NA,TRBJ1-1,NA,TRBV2,TGTGCCAGCAGTGGCCGGGTGGTCAACACTGAAGCTTTCTTT,CASSGRVVNTEAFF
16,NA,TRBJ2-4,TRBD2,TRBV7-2,TGTGCCAGCAGCTTAGTCTCGACTAGCGGGAGTCACATTCAGTACTTC,CASSLVSTSGSHIQYF